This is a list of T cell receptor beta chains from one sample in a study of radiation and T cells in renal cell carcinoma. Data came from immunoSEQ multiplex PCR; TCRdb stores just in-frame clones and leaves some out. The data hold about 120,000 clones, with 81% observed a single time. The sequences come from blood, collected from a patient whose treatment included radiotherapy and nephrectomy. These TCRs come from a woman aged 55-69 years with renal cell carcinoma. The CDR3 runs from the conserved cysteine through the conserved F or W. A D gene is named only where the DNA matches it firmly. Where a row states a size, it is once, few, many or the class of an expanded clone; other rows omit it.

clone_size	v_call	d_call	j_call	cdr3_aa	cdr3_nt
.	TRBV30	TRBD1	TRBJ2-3	CAWSQDRGVTDTQYF	TGTGCCTGGTCACAGGACAGGGGAGTCACAGATACGCAGTATTTT
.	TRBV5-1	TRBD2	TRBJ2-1	CASSLVVSGLTNEQFF	TGCGCCAGCAGCTTGGTTGTTAGCGGGCTCACCAATGAGCAGTTCTTC
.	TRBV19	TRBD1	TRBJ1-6	CASSTGQAIYNSPLHF	TGTGCCAGTAGTACTGGACAGGCCATCTATAATTCACCCCTCCACTTT
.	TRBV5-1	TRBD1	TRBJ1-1	CASRQGASTEAFF	TGCGCCAGCAGACAGGGGGCGAGCACTGAAGCTTTCTTT
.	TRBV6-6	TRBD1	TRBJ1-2	CASTQDRGATNYGYTF	TGTGCCAGCACTCAGGACAGGGGGGCAACTAACTATGGCTACACCTTC
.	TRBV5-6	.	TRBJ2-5	CASSFSRRETQYF	TGTGCCAGCAGCTTTTCCAGGAGGGAGACCCAGTACTTC
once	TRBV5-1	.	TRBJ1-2	CASSLSKTGINYGYTF	TGCGCCAGCAGCTTATCAAAAACAGGGATTAACTATGGCTACACCTTC
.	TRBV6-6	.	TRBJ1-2	CASSFRQVYSYGYTF	TGTGCCAGCAGTTTTCGACAGGTCTACTCCTATGGCTACACCTTC
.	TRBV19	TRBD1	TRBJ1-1	CASSTPPGTDSEAFF	TGTGCCAGTAGTACCCCCCCCGGGACAGATTCTGAAGCTTTCTTT
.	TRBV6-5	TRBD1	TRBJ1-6	CASSIGTGKNLPLHF	TGTGCCAGCAGCATCGGGACAGGGAAAAATTTACCCCTCCACTTT
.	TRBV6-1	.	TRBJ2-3	CASSEWWDGTDTQYF	TGTGCCAGCAGTGAATGGTGGGATGGCACAGATACGCAGTATTTT
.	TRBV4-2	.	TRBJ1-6	CASSQDDRSNSPLHF	TGTGCCAGCAGCCAAGATGACAGGTCTAATTCACCCCTCCACTTT
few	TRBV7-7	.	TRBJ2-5	CASSFGETQYF	TGTGCTAGCAGCTTTGGAGAGACCCAGTACTTC
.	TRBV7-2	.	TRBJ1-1	CASSRDRNTEAFF	TGTGCCAGCAGCAGAGACAGGAACACTGAAGCTTTCTTT
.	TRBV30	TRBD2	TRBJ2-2	CARSRTLAGVVFF	TGTGCCCGGAGTCGAACCCTAGCGGGAGTTGTCTTTTTT
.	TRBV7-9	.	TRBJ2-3	CASQKVGVGADTQYF	TGTGCCAGTCAAAAGGTGGGGGTAGGCGCAGATACGCAGTATTTT
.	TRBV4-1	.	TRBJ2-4	CASSQEVTSLAKNIQYF	TGCGCCAGCAGCCAAGAAGTCACGTCCCTAGCCAAAAACATTCAGTACTTC
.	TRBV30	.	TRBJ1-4	CAWKVGHNEKLFF	TGTGCCTGGAAAGTAGGACATAATGAAAAACTGTTTTTT
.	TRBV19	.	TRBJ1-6	CASSIDRRNSPLHF	TGTGCCAGTAGTATAGATAGACGGAATTCACCCCTCCACTTT
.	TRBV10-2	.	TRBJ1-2	CASSEQGDYGYTF	TGCGCCAGCAGTGAGCAGGGCGACTATGGCTACACCTTC
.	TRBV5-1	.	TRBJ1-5	CASSLQGSGNQPQHF	TGCGCCAGCAGCTTGCAGGGTTCTGGCAATCAGCCCCAGCATTTT
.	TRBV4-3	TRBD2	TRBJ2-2	CASSHRLGLVSYGTGELFF	TGCGCCAGCAGCCACAGACTCGGACTAGTGTCGTATGGCACCGGGGAGCTGTTTTTT
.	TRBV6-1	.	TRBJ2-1	CASSSRLDEQFF	TGTGCCAGCAGTTCCCGACTCGATGAGCAGTTCTTC
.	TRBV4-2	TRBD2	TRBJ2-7	CASSQGLAGGPLYEQYF	TGTGCCAGCAGCCAAGGGCTAGCGGGAGGACCTTTATACGAGCAGTACTTC
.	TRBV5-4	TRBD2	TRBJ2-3	CASSNGLAGGGGDTQYF	TGTGCCAGCAGCAACGGACTAGCGGGAGGGGGAGGAGATACGCAGTATTTT
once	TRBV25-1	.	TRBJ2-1	CASSRQGAGNEQFF	TGTGCCAGCAGTCGCCAGGGAGCTGGTAATGAGCAGTTCTTC
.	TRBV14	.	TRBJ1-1	CASSQEGRLTEAFF	TGTGCCAGCAGCCAAGAAGGCAGACTCACTGAAGCTTTCTTT
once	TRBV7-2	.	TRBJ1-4	CASSPQQGGYEKLFF	TGTGCCAGCAGCCCCCAACAGGGAGGATATGAAAAACTGTTTTTT
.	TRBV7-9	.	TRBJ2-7	CASSLGATNSYEQYF	TGTGCCAGCAGCTTAGGGGCTACGAACTCCTACGAGCAGTACTTC
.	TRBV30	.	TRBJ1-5	CAWSLAIGQPQHF	TGTGCCTGGAGTCTGGCAATTGGTCAGCCCCAGCATTTT
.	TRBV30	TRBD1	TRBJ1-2	CAWHRDRPYGYTF	TGTGCCTGGCACCGGGACAGACCCTATGGCTACACCTTC
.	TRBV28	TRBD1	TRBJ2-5	CASSFPSGQGRGTQYF	TGTGCCAGCAGTTTCCCTTCCGGACAGGGGAGGGGGACCCAGTACTTC
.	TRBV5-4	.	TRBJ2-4	CASSVYEHTKNIQYF	TGTGCCAGCAGCGTATACGAGCATACCAAAAACATTCAGTACTTC
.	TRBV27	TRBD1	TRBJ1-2	CASSSTDRGHGYTF	TGTGCCAGCAGTTCTACGGACAGGGGGCATGGCTACACCTTC
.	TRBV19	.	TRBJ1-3	CASSIARGSGNTIYF	TGTGCCAGTAGTATCGCCCGGGGTTCTGGAAACACCATATATTTT
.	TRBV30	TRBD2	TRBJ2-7	CAWTLARASGTTYEQYF	TGTGCCTGGACTCTCGCCAGGGCTAGCGGGACAACCTACGAGCAGTACTTC
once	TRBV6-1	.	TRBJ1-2	CASREAANYGYTF	TGTGCCAGCAGGGAGGCAGCGAACTATGGCTACACCTTC
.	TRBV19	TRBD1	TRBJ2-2	CASSIKVGTGSTGELFF	TGTGCCAGTAGTATAAAAGTGGGGACAGGGAGCACCGGGGAGCTGTTTTTT
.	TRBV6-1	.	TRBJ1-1	CASRHREVNTEAFF	TGTGCCAGCCGCCACAGGGAGGTGAACACTGAAGCTTTCTTT
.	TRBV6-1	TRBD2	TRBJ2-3	CASSESLAGHRISSTDTQYF	TGTGCCAGCAGTGAATCACTAGCGGGGCATCGGATCTCTAGCACAGATACGCAGTATTTT
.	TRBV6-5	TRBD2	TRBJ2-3	CASSLAGERTDTQYF	TGTGCCAGCAGTCTAGCGGGGGAGCGCACAGATACGCAGTATTTT
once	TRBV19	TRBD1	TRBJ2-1	CASSMGTGRNEQFF	TGTGCCAGTAGTATGGGGACAGGGAGGAATGAGCAGTTCTTC